A selection of T cell receptor beta chains follows, all from one sample in a study of T cell responses to AZD1222 COVID-19 vaccine. Data came from immunoSEQ multiplex PCR; TCRdb stores just in-frame clones and leaves some out. This table holds 150,000 to 200,000 clones, 80% to 95% found once. The input for sequencing was peripheral blood, taken 28 days after the second AZD1222 dose. The source is an adult who received the AZD1222 COVID-19 vaccine. Each CDR3 is given with its conserved first and last residue. A D gene is named only where the DNA matches it firmly. Expanded clones are given a class, and other clones once, few, many or no size at all.

CDR3 DNA: TGTGCCAGCGGGACTAGCGGCCAAGAGACCCAGTACTTC; CDR3 protein: CASGTSGQETQYF; V gene: TRBV12-3/TRBV12-4; D gene: TRBD2; clone size: -; J gene: TRBJ2-5
CDR3 DNA: TGTGCCAGCAGCCAATTAGCGGGGGGCATAGAAGAGACCCAGTACTTC; CDR3 protein: CASSQLAGGIEETQYF; V gene: TRBV4-2; D gene: TRBD2; clone size: -; J gene: TRBJ2-5
CDR3 DNA: TGTGCCAGCAGCAGCCGGGACAGGGGAACGAGCACTGAAGCTTTCTTT; CDR3 protein: CASSSRDRGTSTEAFF; V gene: TRBV13; D gene: TRBD1; clone size: -; J gene: TRBJ1-1
CDR3 DNA: TGTGCCAGCAGTTACTCGGCGAACAGGGGGCAGTTTTTACAGCCCCAGCATTTT; CDR3 protein: CASSYSANRGQFLQPQHF; V gene: TRBV6-2/TRBV6-3; D gene: TRBD1; clone size: -; J gene: TRBJ1-5
CDR3 DNA: TGTGCCAGCACTATGCGCCGGGAGGATCCCTACGAGCAGTACTTC; CDR3 protein: CASTMRREDPYEQYF; V gene: TRBV6-6; D gene: TRBD2; clone size: -; J gene: TRBJ2-7
CDR3 DNA: TGTGCCAGCAACGGGCCTGGAAACACCATATATTTT; CDR3 protein: CASNGPGNTIYF; V gene: TRBV2; D gene: -; clone size: -; J gene: TRBJ1-3
CDR3 DNA: TGTGCCAGCAGCGCGGGTGGGTCTCCAACCTACGAGCAGTACTTC; CDR3 protein: CASSAGGSPTYEQYF; V gene: TRBV9; D gene: -; clone size: -; J gene: TRBJ2-7
CDR3 DNA: TGTGCCAGCAGCTTGAGGTCGGCTAAGAACACTGAAGCTTTCTTT; CDR3 protein: CASSLRSAKNTEAFF; V gene: TRBV5-5; D gene: -; clone size: -; J gene: TRBJ1-1
CDR3 DNA: TGTGCCACCAGTGATTCCACCACCCACAGGGGGCGCCCAGCAACGGGCGGGGAGCTGTTTTTT; CDR3 protein: CATSDSTTHRGRPATGGELFF; V gene: TRBV24-1; D gene: TRBD1; clone size: -; J gene: TRBJ2-2
CDR3 DNA: TGTGCCAGCTCACCACTGGGACAGAAACAGAACACTGAAGCTTTCTTT; CDR3 protein: CASSPLGQKQNTEAFF; V gene: TRBV18; D gene: TRBD1; clone size: -; J gene: TRBJ1-1
CDR3 DNA: TGTGCCACCAGTGACTCCCCAGGGGGGGGCAATCAGCCCCAGCATTTT; CDR3 protein: CATSDSPGGGNQPQHF; V gene: TRBV24-1; D gene: TRBD1; clone size: -; J gene: TRBJ1-5
CDR3 DNA: TGTGCCAGCAGTGAAGCGGGGAGCTCCTACAATGAGCAGTTCTTC; CDR3 protein: CASSEAGSSYNEQFF; V gene: TRBV3-1/TRBV3-2; D gene: TRBD2; clone size: -; J gene: TRBJ2-1
CDR3 DNA: TGTGCCAGCAGCGGCGACACAGGGTTCGGGGGCTACACCTTC; CDR3 protein: CASSGDTGFGGYTF; V gene: TRBV9; D gene: -; clone size: -; J gene: TRBJ1-2
CDR3 DNA: TGTGCCAGTAGTATAGGGACAACCAAGTTCGATATCCAGTACTTC; CDR3 protein: CASSIGTTKFDIQYF; V gene: TRBV19; D gene: -; clone size: -; J gene: TRBJ2-5
CDR3 DNA: TGTGCCAGCAGTTTCGACAGGGGATATGGCTACACCTTC; CDR3 protein: CASSFDRGYGYTF; V gene: TRBV6-6; D gene: TRBD1; clone size: -; J gene: TRBJ1-2
CDR3 DNA: TGTGCCAGCAGTTACTCCGGTACGGCCAGGGGAGGCTACACCTTC; CDR3 protein: CASSYSGTARGGYTF; V gene: TRBV6-2/TRBV6-3; D gene: -; clone size: -; J gene: TRBJ1-2
CDR3 DNA: TGCGCCAGCAGCTTGTATACGGCAGGACAGGGGGCGACCTACGAGCAGTACTTC; CDR3 protein: CASSLYTAGQGATYEQYF; V gene: TRBV5-1; D gene: TRBD1; clone size: -; J gene: TRBJ2-7
CDR3 DNA: TGTGCCAGCAGCTTAAGTAGGGGCCCCGGGGAGCTGTTTTTT; CDR3 protein: CASSLSRGPGELFF; V gene: TRBV7-3; D gene: -; clone size: -; J gene: TRBJ2-2
CDR3 DNA: TGCAGCGTCCAAGGGCTCTCTGGGGCCAACGTCCTGACTTTC; CDR3 protein: CSVQGLSGANVLTF; V gene: TRBV29-1; D gene: -; clone size: -; J gene: TRBJ2-6
CDR3 DNA: TGTGCCAGCACTCCAGGAGCACAGCGACCACGGGATGAGCAGTTCTTC; CDR3 protein: CASTPGAQRPRDEQFF; V gene: TRBV3-1/TRBV3-2; D gene: -; clone size: -; J gene: TRBJ2-1
CDR3 DNA: TGTGCCAGCAGCTTGGCCCCTGATGGGGTTGCCAATGAGCAGTTCTTC; CDR3 protein: CASSLAPDGVANEQFF; V gene: TRBV5-4; D gene: -; clone size: -; J gene: TRBJ2-1
CDR3 DNA: TGTGCCAGCAGCCCGGCCCCGACAGTTTCCTACGAGCAGTACTTC; CDR3 protein: CASSPAPTVSYEQYF; V gene: TRBV5-6; D gene: -; clone size: -; J gene: TRBJ2-7
CDR3 DNA: TGCGCCAGCAGCTTGGTAAGGGGAGGCGGTCCTTACACTGAAGCTTTCTTT; CDR3 protein: CASSLVRGGGPYTEAFF; V gene: TRBV5-1; D gene: -; clone size: -; J gene: TRBJ1-1
CDR3 DNA: TGTGCCAGCAGCGCGTTTTTGGGGGGCGTATTCGATACGCAGTATTTT; CDR3 protein: CASSAFLGGVFDTQYF; V gene: TRBV11-2; D gene: -; clone size: -; J gene: TRBJ2-3
CDR3 DNA: TGTGCCAGCAGCTTATCCAGGATCCACGAGCAGTTCTTC; CDR3 protein: CASSLSRIHEQFF; V gene: TRBV11-2; D gene: -; clone size: -; J gene: TRBJ2-1
CDR3 DNA: TGTGCCAGCAGCCAAACGTTGGGGCCCAATTCACCCCTCCACTTT; CDR3 protein: CASSQTLGPNSPLHF; V gene: TRBV6-6; D gene: -; clone size: -; J gene: TRBJ1-6
CDR3 DNA: TGTGCCAGCAGCGTAGGGTTAGCCAAAAACATTCAGTACTTC; CDR3 protein: CASSVGLAKNIQYF; V gene: TRBV9; D gene: -; clone size: -; J gene: TRBJ2-4
CDR3 DNA: TGTGCCAGTAGTGCCGGGACTTTTGATAATTCACCCCTCCACTTT; CDR3 protein: CASSAGTFDNSPLHF; V gene: TRBV19; D gene: -; clone size: once; J gene: TRBJ1-6
CDR3 DNA: TGTGCCAGCAGCCCCCTCTCTGCAACTAATGAAAAACTGTTTTTT; CDR3 protein: CASSPLSATNEKLFF; V gene: TRBV6-5; D gene: -; clone size: -; J gene: TRBJ1-4
CDR3 DNA: TGTGCCACGGGTAGGGACGGAGCGGATGAAAAACTGTTTTTT; CDR3 protein: CATGRDGADEKLFF; V gene: TRBV2; D gene: -; clone size: -; J gene: TRBJ1-4
CDR3 DNA: TGTGCCAGCAGCTGGCAGGGCTATGGCTACACCTTC; CDR3 protein: CASSWQGYGYTF; V gene: TRBV28; D gene: -; clone size: -; J gene: TRBJ1-2
CDR3 DNA: TGTGCCAGCAGCTTAGGCAGGGATCAGCCCCAGCATTTT; CDR3 protein: CASSLGRDQPQHF; V gene: TRBV7-8; D gene: -; clone size: -; J gene: TRBJ1-5
CDR3 DNA: TGTGCCAGCTCTCGACTAGCGGAGACCTCTGGGGCCAACGTCCTGACTTTC; CDR3 protein: CASSRLAETSGANVLTF; V gene: TRBV18; D gene: TRBD2; clone size: -; J gene: TRBJ2-6
CDR3 DNA: TGTGCCAGCAGCCGTACGGGACAGAGCGAAGCTTTCTTT; CDR3 protein: CASSRTGQSEAFF; V gene: TRBV13; D gene: TRBD1; clone size: -; J gene: TRBJ1-1
CDR3 DNA: TGTGCCAGCAGCTATCTTGGGACAGGGGGACAGGAGACCCAGTACTTC; CDR3 protein: CASSYLGTGGQETQYF; V gene: TRBV5-6; D gene: TRBD1; clone size: -; J gene: TRBJ2-5
CDR3 DNA: TGCGCCAGCACCACAGGCTCAACTAATGAAAAACTGTTTTTT; CDR3 protein: CASTTGSTNEKLFF; V gene: TRBV5-1; D gene: -; clone size: few; J gene: TRBJ1-4
CDR3 DNA: TGTGCCAGCAGTGAAGCGTACTCGGCGGGGGAACAGTTCTTC; CDR3 protein: CASSEAYSAGEQFF; V gene: TRBV6-1; D gene: TRBD2; clone size: -; J gene: TRBJ2-1
CDR3 DNA: TGTGCCAGCAGTACCCAGGGGGTGAACACTGAAGCTTTCTTT; CDR3 protein: CASSTQGVNTEAFF; V gene: TRBV6-6; D gene: TRBD1; clone size: -; J gene: TRBJ1-1
CDR3 DNA: TGCGCCAGCAGCTTGGAGGGGACATCGAACACTGAAGCTTTCTTT; CDR3 protein: CASSLEGTSNTEAFF; V gene: TRBV5-1; D gene: -; clone size: -; J gene: TRBJ1-1
CDR3 DNA: TGTGCCAGCAGCCGAGGGACTAGCGGGGGGATAAATGAGCAGTTCTTC; CDR3 protein: CASSRGTSGGINEQFF; V gene: TRBV9; D gene: TRBD2; clone size: -; J gene: TRBJ2-1
CDR3 DNA: TGTGCCAGCAGCTTCGCCGGAGAGACCCAGTACTTC; CDR3 protein: CASSFAGETQYF; V gene: TRBV7-9; D gene: -; clone size: -; J gene: TRBJ2-5
CDR3 DNA: TGTGCCAGCAGTTACAGCGGGACAGGCCCCGGTCAGCCCCAGCATTTT; CDR3 protein: CASSYSGTGPGQPQHF; V gene: TRBV6-5; D gene: TRBD1; clone size: -; J gene: TRBJ1-5
CDR3 DNA: TGTGCCAGCAGCATCGGGAGCTCTGGAAACACCATATATTTT; CDR3 protein: CASSIGSSGNTIYF; V gene: TRBV9; D gene: -; clone size: -; J gene: TRBJ1-3
CDR3 DNA: TGTGCCAGCAGCTTAGGTAGTGGCTGGGACCGCCTAGGCACCGGGGAGCTGTTTTTT; CDR3 protein: CASSLGSGWDRLGTGELFF; V gene: TRBV7-9; D gene: -; clone size: -; J gene: TRBJ2-2